These 2 T cell receptor beta chains were sequenced from one sample in a study of naive and memory T cell subsets. Two oligonucleotides, mixed equimolar, formed the beta constant-region primer covering TRBC1 and TRBC2. Four rounds of PCR amplified the ligated cDNA using nested alpha and beta constant-region primers plus SP2. TCRdb analysed the UMI-ligation and nested PCR reads with MiXCR anew, one entry per CDR3 protein. The sample lists just over 80,000 distinct CDR3 sequences, 9% occurring once. Sample: naive CD8+ T cells from blood. The origin of the receptors is a human donor in good health.

This clonotype has more than one count but fewer than ten. The chain employs TRBV20-1 and TRBJ1-2; tentative D call: TRBD1 (6 bases). The CDR3 extends over 17 amino acids. The ends were cut back, 1 base at V and 8 bases at J, with 26 bases in the middle. The germline CDR1 and CDR2 sequences are DFQATT and SNEGSKA (reference sequence). The CDR3 region has the DNA TGCAGTGCTAGAGTCTCGTCCCACGAACAGGGTTCAACCGGCTACACCTTC. Its protein product is CSARVSSHEQGSTGYTF.

The table lists this clonotype with many counts. The V call is TRBV7-9, the J call TRBJ1-2; D uncertain. The ends were cut back, 1 base at V and 4 bases at J, with 4 bases in the middle. The CDR3 has 12 residues. Looked up from germline, CDR1 is SEHNR and CDR2 is FQNEAQ (reference sequence). The CDR3, as DNA: TGTGCCAGCAGCTTAGATGTCTATGGCTACACCTTC. This translates into CASSLDVYGYTF.